The TCR beta chain under discussion was sequenced for a study of regulatory T cells in long-lasting Graves disease. Time point meaning: newly diagnosed GD, antithyroid drugs for less than 3 months. TCR sequences were obtained from RNA taken from PBMCs. Around 8.2 milliliters of peripheral blood went into EDTA tubes. CDR3 length equals 15 residues. Germline V CDR1 and CDR2: SGHAT, FQNNGV. Trimming shortened V by 1 base and J by 12 bases, and 21 bases separated the two germline ends. For TCR beta, libraries came from iRepertoire HTBI primers and Arm-PCR of CDR3 regions. TCRdb re-called the multiplex PCR reads with MiXCR, one entry per CDR3 protein. The sample contains some 370,000 distinct CDR3 sequences, 12% of which appear only once. The same data also went into a second study, on T cells in Graves' hyperthyroidism and ophthalmopathy. That study reports: Primed by the HTBI set, a first-round RT-PCR was run on the TCR CDR3.

This clonotype was sampled from a woman younger than 30 with Graves disease. The chain carries TRBV11-2 and TRBJ1-1, with D uncertain. Sequencing used peripheral blood mononuclear cells (PBMCs), obtained at new diagnosis, from a patient treated with antithyroid drugs. For the CDR3, the DNA is TGTGCCAGCAGCTTAGGCCTTTCCGGGAACACCGAACCTTTCTTT. Its translation: CASSLGLSGNTEPFF.